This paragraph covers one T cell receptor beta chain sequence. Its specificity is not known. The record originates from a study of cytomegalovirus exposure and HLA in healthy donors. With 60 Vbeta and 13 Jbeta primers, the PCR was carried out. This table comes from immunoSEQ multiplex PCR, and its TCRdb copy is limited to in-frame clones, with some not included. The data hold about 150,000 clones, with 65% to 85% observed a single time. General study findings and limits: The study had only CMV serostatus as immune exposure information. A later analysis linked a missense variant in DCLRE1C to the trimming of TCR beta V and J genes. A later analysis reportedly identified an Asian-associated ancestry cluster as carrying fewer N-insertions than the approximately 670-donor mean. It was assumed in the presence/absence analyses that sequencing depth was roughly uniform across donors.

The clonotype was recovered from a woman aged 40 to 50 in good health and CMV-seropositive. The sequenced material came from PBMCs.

CDR3 loop: CATSASGVDTVSANTGELFF. In nucleotides, the CDR3 is TGTGCCACCAGCGCTTCGGGGGTGGACACGGTCAGCGCGAACACCGGGGAGCTGTTTTTT. V usage is TRBV15 and J usage is TRBJ2-2, with a tentative D call TRBD2 (6 bases). Germline CDR1 LNHNV, CDR2 YYDKDF (reference sequence). Trimming removed 5 bases at V and 0 bases at J, with 25 bases between. The CDR3 spans 20 residues. The full variable domain, with the rest looked up from reference TRBV15 and TRBJ2-2, is DAMVIQNPRYQVTQFGKPVTLSCSQTLNHNVMYWYQQKSSQAPKLLFHYYDKDFNNEADTPDNFQSRRPNTSFCFLDIRSPGLGDTAMYLCATSASGVDTVSANTGELFFGEGSRLTVL.